This is a list of T cell receptor beta chains from one sample in a study of blood T cell repertoires in COVID-19. Only in-frame clones appear in the TCRdb table, and some are missing; sequencing was by immunoSEQ multiplex PCR. The data show 75,000 or so clones, nearly 90% seen once. The material sequenced was peripheral blood. These receptors originate from a man aged 50-60 years with acute or convalescent COVID-19. Each CDR3 is given with its conserved first and last residue. Each record gives: J gene, V gene, clone size, D gene, CDR3 protein, CDR3 DNA. The D gene is left open where the match is weak. For some rows the clone size is stated as once, few or many, or as a class when expanded; others skip it.

>TRBJ1-1|TRBV29-1|NA|NA
CSVLHLNTEAFF
TGCAGCGTTTTACACCTGAACACTGAAGCTTTCTTT
>TRBJ1-5|TRBV18|NA|TRBD1
CASSPDRGLFGPQHF
TGTGCCAGCTCACCCGACAGGGGCCTCTTCGGGCCCCAGCATTTT
>TRBJ1-6|TRBV27|NA|NA
CASSFLSRGNSPLHF
TGTGCCAGCAGTTTCTTGAGCAGGGGTAATTCACCCCTCCACTTT
>TRBJ1-5|TRBV15|NA|NA
CATSRQSNQPQHF
TGTGCCACCAGCAGACAGTCAAATCAGCCCCAGCATTTT
>TRBJ1-6|TRBV9|NA|TRBD1
CASSGQGPALHF
TGTGCCAGCAGCGGACAGGGTCCGGCCCTCCACTTT
>TRBJ1-4|TRBV3-1/TRBV3-2|NA|TRBD1
CASSQFGTEEKLFF
TGTGCCAGCAGCCAATTTGGGACAGAAGAAAAACTGTTTTTT
>TRBJ1-1|TRBV5-1|NA|TRBD1
CASRNTGVTEAFF
TGCGCCAGCAGAAACACAGGGGTCACTGAAGCTTTCTTT
>TRBJ1-5|TRBV27|once|TRBD1
CASSYTGGNQPQHF
TGTGCCAGCAGTTACACAGGGGGCAATCAGCCCCAGCATTTT
>TRBJ2-3|TRBV4-1|NA|TRBD2
CASSQDLLSPSGGPRPTDTQYF
TGCGCCAGCAGCCAAGACCTACTCAGTCCTAGCGGGGGGCCTCGGCCCACAGATACGCAGTATTTT
>TRBJ1-6|TRBV6-2/TRBV6-3|NA|NA
CASSPGTVTYLLHF
TGTGCCAGCAGTCCCGGGACTGTGACTTATCTCCTCCACTTT
>TRBJ2-5|TRBV5-1|NA|NA
CASSLGVGAHEETQYF
TGCGCCAGCAGCTTGGGGGTGGGGGCCCATGAAGAGACCCAGTACTTC
>TRBJ1-5|TRBV19|NA|TRBD1
CASSVRQGGQPQHF
TGTGCCAGTAGTGTCCGACAGGGGGGACAGCCCCAGCATTTT
>TRBJ2-7|TRBV6-5|once|NA
CASSRPGDGEQYF
TGTGCCAGCAGCCGACCAGGGGATGGCGAGCAGTACTTC
>TRBJ2-5|TRBV29-1|NA|NA
CSVDSGETQYF
TGCAGCGTTGACTCCGGTGAGACCCAGTACTTC
>TRBJ1-2|TRBV3-1/TRBV3-2|NA|NA
CASSAGLMYTF
TGTGCCAGCAGCGCGGGCCTTATGTACACCTTC
>TRBJ2-1|TRBV7-3|NA|NA
CASSPWTANEQFF
TGTGCCAGCAGCCCATGGACTGCCAATGAGCAGTTCTTC
>TRBJ1-4|TRBV5-1|NA|TRBD1
CASSFRGQVEKLFF
TGCGCCAGCAGCTTCCGGGGACAGGTGGAAAAACTGTTTTTT
>TRBJ1-4|TRBV2|NA|TRBD1
CASTGDRGRLRTNEKLFF
TGTGCCAGCACGGGAGACAGGGGGCGGCTTCGGACTAATGAAAAACTGTTTTTT
>TRBJ2-3|TRBV6-5|NA|NA
CASSYGRETDTQYF
TGTGCCAGCAGTTACGGACGGGAGACAGATACGCAGTATTTT
>TRBJ1-3|TRBV2|NA|NA
CASRRASEGNTIYF
TGTGCCAGCCGCAGGGCCTCGGAAGGAAACACCATATATTTT
>TRBJ1-1|TRBV7-6|NA|NA
CASSLAPRGMNTEAFF
TGTGCCAGCAGCTTAGCTCCCCGGGGGATGAACACTGAAGCTTTCTTT
>TRBJ2-5|TRBV28|NA|NA
CASSFPTGGKETQYF
TGTGCCAGCAGTTTCCCGACGGGCGGGAAAGAGACCCAGTACTTC
>TRBJ2-7|TRBV29-1|NA|NA
CSVDAGGEQYF
TGCAGCGTTGATGCAGGGGGGGAGCAGTACTTC
>TRBJ1-2|TRBV5-1|NA|NA
CASSLASYGYTF
TGCGCCAGCAGCTTGGCCAGCTATGGCTACACCTTC
>TRBJ1-4|TRBV16|NA|NA
CASSQSTRSEKLFF
TGTGCCAGCAGCCAATCCACCAGGTCTGAAAAACTGTTTTTT
>TRBJ2-7|TRBV27|NA|NA
CASGRGGEGQGPTYEQYF
TGTGCCAGCGGGAGAGGGGGAGAGGGGCAGGGGCCAACCTACGAGCAGTACTTC
>TRBJ2-2|TRBV7-3|once|NA
CASSSGGSSNTGELFF
TGTGCCAGCAGCTCAGGTGGGAGTTCGAACACCGGGGAGCTGTTTTTT
>TRBJ2-7|TRBV18|NA|TRBD2
CASSPIQRGGYEQYF
TGTGCCAGCTCACCAATCCAGCGGGGGGGGTACGAGCAGTACTTC
>TRBJ2-3|TRBV6-4|NA|NA
CASSERAGLTDTQYF
TGTGCCAGCAGTGAAAGGGCGGGGCTGACAGATACGCAGTATTTT
>TRBJ2-7|TRBV7-3|NA|TRBD1
CASSRGQVYEQYF
TGTGCCAGCAGCAGGGGACAGGTCTACGAGCAGTACTTC
>TRBJ2-1|TRBV2|NA|TRBD2
CASRGGWHNEQFF
TGTGCCAGCAGGGGGGGGTGGCACAATGAGCAGTTCTTC
>TRBJ1-1|TRBV6-6|NA|NA
CASSYALPHPNTEAFF
TGTGCCAGCAGTTACGCCCTCCCACACCCGAACACTGAAGCTTTCTTT
>TRBJ2-7|TRBV5-1|NA|TRBD1
CASSARDRSSYEQYF
TGCGCCAGCAGCGCCCGGGACAGGTCCTCCTACGAGCAGTACTTC
>TRBJ2-1|TRBV6-1|NA|NA
CASSEARWDEQFF
TGTGCCAGCAGTGAAGCGCGGTGGGATGAGCAGTTCTTC
>TRBJ1-1|TRBV3-1/TRBV3-2|NA|NA
CASSQERTYTEAFF
TGTGCCAGCAGCCAAGAGAGGACTTACACTGAAGCTTTCTTT
>TRBJ1-6|TRBV2|NA|NA
CASKDSPNSPLHF
TGTGCCAGCAAGGACAGTCCTAATTCACCCCTCCACTTT
>TRBJ2-2|TRBV12-3/TRBV12-4|NA|NA
CASSLRGTGELFF
TGTGCCAGCAGTTTACGGGGCACCGGGGAGCTGTTTTTT
>TRBJ2-5|TRBV24-1|NA|TRBD1
CATSELDRGRRETQYF
TGTGCCACCAGTGAATTGGACAGGGGGCGCAGAGAGACCCAGTACTTC
>TRBJ2-5|TRBV12-3/TRBV12-4|NA|NA
CASTLGRGETQYF
TGTGCCAGCACCTTGGGCAGGGGAGAGACCCAGTACTTC
>TRBJ2-6|TRBV9|few|NA
CASSVALGQGYGANVLTF
TGTGCCAGCAGCGTAGCGTTGGGGCAGGGGTACGGGGCCAACGTCCTGACTTTC
>TRBJ1-6|TRBV10-1|NA|NA
CASSESPGGSPLHF
TGCGCCAGCAGTGAGTCTCCGGGTGGTTCACCCCTCCACTTT
>TRBJ2-2|TRBV4-1|NA|NA
CASSMKAGKLNTGELFF
TGCGCCAGCAGCATGAAAGCCGGGAAACTGAACACCGGGGAGCTGTTTTTT
>TRBJ1-1|TRBV6-5|NA|NA
CASRQGNTEAFF
TGTGCCAGCAGACAGGGGAACACTGAAGCTTTCTTT
>TRBJ1-1|TRBV27|NA|NA
CASTSGTEAFF
TGTGCCAGCACCTCGGGAACTGAAGCTTTCTTT
>TRBJ2-2|TRBV2|once|TRBD1
CASNWDRGLGGELFF
TGTGCCAGCAATTGGGACAGGGGGCTCGGCGGGGAGCTGTTTTTT
>TRBJ1-5|TRBV3-1/TRBV3-2|NA|NA
CASSPGQSSNQPQHF
TGTGCCAGCAGCCCCGGACAGTCTAGCAATCAGCCCCAGCATTTT
>TRBJ2-7|TRBV18|NA|TRBD2
CASSPSGGYEQYF
TGTGCCAGCTCACCAAGCGGGGGTTACGAGCAGTACTTC
>TRBJ1-1|TRBV5-1|NA|NA
CASSLGRDLNTEAFF
TGCGCCAGCAGCTTGGGGAGGGATTTGAACACTGAAGCTTTCTTT
>TRBJ2-3|TRBV5-6|NA|TRBD1
CVSNPGQGNADTQYF
TGTGTCAGCAACCCCGGACAGGGTAACGCAGATACGCAGTATTTT
>TRBJ1-4|TRBV7-9|NA|NA
CASSLQRTEAEKLFF
TGTGCCAGCAGCTTACAGAGGACAGAGGCTGAAAAACTGTTTTTT
>TRBJ1-1|TRBV3-1/TRBV3-2|NA|NA
CASSPQLTNTEAFF
TGTGCCAGCAGCCCGCAACTTACTAACACTGAAGCTTTCTTT
>TRBJ2-5|TRBV23-1|NA|TRBD2
CASSPTRGVRETQYF
TGCGCCAGCAGTCCCACCCGGGGGGTGAGAGAGACCCAGTACTTC
>TRBJ2-2|TRBV7-2|NA|TRBD1
CASSFKQGATGELFF
TGTGCCAGCAGCTTCAAACAGGGGGCAACCGGGGAGCTGTTTTTT
>TRBJ1-4|TRBV11-2|NA|NA
CASTIRFGQINEKLFF
TGTGCCAGCACTATACGCTTCGGACAAATTAATGAAAAACTGTTTTTT
>TRBJ1-4|TRBV5-1|NA|NA
CASSWSINEKLFF
TGCGCCAGCAGCTGGAGTATAAATGAAAAACTGTTTTTT
>TRBJ1-2|TRBV27|once|NA
CASSYGGSYGYTF
TGTGCCAGCAGTTATGGGGGCTCGTATGGCTACACCTTC
>TRBJ1-1|TRBV14|once|TRBD1
CASSQDQGTGSHTEAFF
TGTGCCAGCAGCCAAGATCAGGGGACAGGGAGCCACACTGAAGCTTTCTTT